This T cell receptor beta chain was identified in a study of T cell responses to AZD1222 COVID-19 vaccine (dated by TCRdb to the early 2020s). Study-level background: AZD1222 recipients given second doses at about 4 weeks or at about 12 weeks were pooled, since spike-specific TCR depth and breadth were not found to differ between the two schedules. TCR sequencing was performed for about 240 trial participants, of whom about 200 were given two doses of AZD1222 and 26 were given two doses of MenACWY control vaccine. Trial participants were enrolled by age into subgroups of 18-55, 56-69 and 70-plus years, and around 140, 26 and 57 TCR-sequenced participants, respectively, were included in these subgroups. Overall study outcomes, separate from this receptor: After two AZD1222 doses, both the breadth and the depth of spike-specific TCRs were significantly higher than at day 0 and than in MenACWY recipients. Conclusions about previously exposed vaccinees are limited, since just a handful of AZD1222 recipients were seropositive for SARS-CoV-2 at baseline. Reportedly, almost half of the unique spike-specific TCRs recognized epitopes lying outside the regions that are mutated in the B.1.351 and B.1.1.7 variants. Because no samples from the day 14 peak response were available, repertoires could be characterized only after the peak T cell response. In the small 56-69-year group, the increase in depth fell short of significance, most likely because of low power. Participants were mostly white British, with more females than males. The authors suggested clonal diversity may have been underestimated. The vaccine-associated CD4 TCRs covered the entire spike protein, and the dominant responses fell in regions 160-218 and 743-854.

Worth noting for this clone: Its antigen is not yet known. No much larger clone is present one base from it, and per-base qualities are unavailable.

The CDR3 measures 18 amino acids from cysteine to phenylalanine. The only DNA kept is the CDR3, 54 bases in frame from the first base. Per the publication, the time point label means: baseline before first vaccination. The vaccinee samples were drawn from two UK trials, COV001 and COV002, one of which was a single-blind randomized controlled phase 2/3 trial testing AZD1222 (ChAdOx1 nCoV-19) in healthy adults. For TCRbeta chain sequencing, PBMC samples from trial participants were taken at day 0 and at day 28 after the second dose. The CDR3 regions of human TCRbeta chains were subjected to immunosequencing. In the authors' own workflow: Repertoire TCRs were checked for matches against a reference library of SARS-CoV-2-specific TCRs that had been generated using the MIRA antigen-specificity platform. Breadth meant the fraction of unique TCRs that were SARS-CoV-2-associated, whereas depth meant the fraction of total T cells that were SARS-CoV-2-associated. Using the MIRA data, each spike-specific TCR was mapped to the spike region that the TCR reacts to and placed in a CD4 or CD8 class. Log10-transformed breadth and depth values were compared by one-way ANOVA with Sidak's multiple comparisons tests. TCRdb stores this immuneACCESS table with in-frame sequences only. Part of the clones is absent; in the studies checked, under half of the shortfall reflects unresolved V genes, and no reason is known for the rest. V and J calls and clone size are given by that table; D and trimming were obtained from the DNA. This sample lists under 95,000 clones; around 90% were detected once. Over 2% of the sample lies in the top ten.

The sequencing here drew on peripheral blood, taken on day 0 of AZD1222 vaccination. The chain was built from TRBV12-1 and TRBJ2-1; whether TRBD2, the table's D call, matches the DNA was not checked. TRBV12-1 is a pseudogene. The sequence derives from an adult in good health. The CDR3 reads as follows: CASSSEVVGTSVYNEQFF. The DNA sequence is TGTGCCAGCAGCTCTGAAGTAGTCGGGACTAGCGTCTACAATGAGCAGTTCTTC.